The clone carrying this T cell receptor (beta chain) occurred many times. The sample originates from a study of T cell repertoires in cytomegalovirus infection. Background on the study: It was the public TCR beta signatures that indicated both CMV infection and matching HLA type.

A single record per CDR3 protein comes from TCRdb applying MiXCR to the reads. Seen here are about 250,000 distinct CDR3 sequences, roughly 6.5% observed once, and the top ten hold about 6.5%. Per the germline V gene, CDR1 is MNHEY and CDR2 is SVGAGI. The CDR3 runs 17 residues. The trim removed 2 bases at V and 5 bases at J, leaving 9 bases unmatched. The clonotype originates from a human donor in good health (CMV status not recorded). Some clones in this sample may be carry-over from other donors' samples. The chain carries TRBV6-5 and TRBJ2-2; 9 nucleotides match TRBD1. Sequencing was done on a sample of PBMCs. The CDR3 nucleotides are TGTGCCAGCAGTTACCAGAGAACAGGGGGCATAACCGGGGAGCTGTTTTTT. Its translation: CASSYQRTGGITGELFF.